The clone carrying this TCR beta chain appeared a few times. V lost 2 bases and J 1 base, leaving 9 bases between the germline ends. This CDR3 comprises 13 residues. Germline values: CDR1 DFQATT, CDR2 SNEGSKA (reference sequence). The sample comes from a study of blood T cells in healthy people across ages. Sample-barcoded 5' priming and a J-beta primer mix drove a second PCR of 7 to 11 cycles. Using its own MiXCR run on the 5' RACE reads, TCRdb lists one record per CDR3 protein. This sample has nearly 800,000 distinct CDR3 sequences, with 20% to 25% found just once. This same sample was also taken into another study, of T cells of mothers and their children.

The origin of this receptor is a boy aged 5-17 years in good health. Sample: blood. The chain links TRBV20-1 to TRBJ2-7, with D uncertain. CDR3 in DNA: TGCAGTGCTAGATTCGTAAGGTCCTACGAGCAGTACTTC. Translation: CSARFVRSYEQYF.